This entry is about one TCR beta chain. Its antigen is still unknown. These data belong to a study of T cell responses to AZD1222 COVID-19 vaccine. Points from the study as a whole: Compared with day 0, the breadth and depth of the Spike-specific TCR repertoire rose significantly after two doses of AZD1222. Sampled repertoires all dated from after the peak T cell response.

Losses at the gene ends were 4 bases for V and 5 bases for J; bases not matched to a gene: 11. The germline gives CDR1 SGHDT, CDR2 YYEEEE. The CDR3 extends over 16 amino acids. Measured with immunoSEQ multiplex PCR; TCRdb has only the in-frame clones, and not every one. The table has about 130,000 clones, approximately 93% seen once. The clonotype comes from an adult in good health. Sample: peripheral blood, taken on day 0 of AZD1222 vaccination. The J gene is TRBJ2-5, the V gene TRBV5-6; 10 bases are shared with TRBD2. The CDR3 region has the DNA TGTGCCAGCAGCGGTCTAGTAGCGGGAGGCGGGGAGACCCAGTACTTC. Encoded protein: CASSGLVAGGGETQYF.